Listed here is a single T cell receptor beta chain. The study ran the assay at deep level. Data came from immunoSEQ multiplex PCR; TCRdb stores just in-frame clones and leaves some out. Of about 2.4 million clones listed, about 92% are singletons. The data derive from a study of shared clonotypes between healthy human individuals. Trimming left V 4 bases short and J 0 bases short, with 14 bases between. The CDR3 length is 16 residues. Germline loops: CDR1 SGHRS, CDR2 YFSETQ. The receptor was derived from a young man in good health. This chain connects TRBV5-1 to TRBJ1-3; D is undetermined. Sequencing used naive CD4+ T cells sorted from blood. The subset was: CD45RA+ positively selected. In nucleotides, the CDR3 is TGCGCCAGCAGCCCCGAAGGAATTAACTCTGGAAACACCATATATTTT. Protein product: CASSPEGINSGNTIYF.